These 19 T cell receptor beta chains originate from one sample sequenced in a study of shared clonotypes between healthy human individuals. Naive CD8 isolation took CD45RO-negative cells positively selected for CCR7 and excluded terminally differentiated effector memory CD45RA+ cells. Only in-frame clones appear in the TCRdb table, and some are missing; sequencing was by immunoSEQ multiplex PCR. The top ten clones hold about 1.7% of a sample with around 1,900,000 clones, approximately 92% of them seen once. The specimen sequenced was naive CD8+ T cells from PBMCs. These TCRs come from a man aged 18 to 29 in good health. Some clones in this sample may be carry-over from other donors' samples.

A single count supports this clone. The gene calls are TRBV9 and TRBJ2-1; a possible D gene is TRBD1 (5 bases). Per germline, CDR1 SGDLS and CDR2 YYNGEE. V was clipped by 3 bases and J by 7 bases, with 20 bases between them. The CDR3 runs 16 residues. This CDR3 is CASSAPWGDALNEQFF. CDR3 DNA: TGTGCCAGCAGCGCCCCTTGGGGCGACGCCCTTAATGAGCAGTTCTTC.

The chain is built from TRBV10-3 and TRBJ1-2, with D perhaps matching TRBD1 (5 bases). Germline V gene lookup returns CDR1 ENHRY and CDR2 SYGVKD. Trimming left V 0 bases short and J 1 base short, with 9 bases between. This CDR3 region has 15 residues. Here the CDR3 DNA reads TGTGCCATCAGTGAGTCCCAGGGACGTAACTATGGCTACACCTTC. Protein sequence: CAISESQGRNYGYTF.

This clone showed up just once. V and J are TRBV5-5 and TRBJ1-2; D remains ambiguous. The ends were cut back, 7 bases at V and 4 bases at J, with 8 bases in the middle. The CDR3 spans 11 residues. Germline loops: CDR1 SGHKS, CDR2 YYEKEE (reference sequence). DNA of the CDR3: TGTGCCAGCCCAGTCGGCTATGGCTACACCTTC. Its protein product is CASPVGYGYTF.

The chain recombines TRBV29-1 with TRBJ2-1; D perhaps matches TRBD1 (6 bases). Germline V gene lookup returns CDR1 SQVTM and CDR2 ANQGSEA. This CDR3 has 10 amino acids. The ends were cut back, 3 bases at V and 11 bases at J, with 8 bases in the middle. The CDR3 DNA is TGCAGCGTTGAGGGGGACAAGCAGTTCTTC. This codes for CSVEGDKQFF.

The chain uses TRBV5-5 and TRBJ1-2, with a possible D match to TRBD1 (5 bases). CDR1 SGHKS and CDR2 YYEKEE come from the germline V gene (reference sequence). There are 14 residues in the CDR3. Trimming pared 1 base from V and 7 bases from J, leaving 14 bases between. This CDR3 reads CASSLTGGAGGYTF. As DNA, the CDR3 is TGTGCCAGCAGCTTGACTGGAGGGGCGGGTGGCTACACCTTC.

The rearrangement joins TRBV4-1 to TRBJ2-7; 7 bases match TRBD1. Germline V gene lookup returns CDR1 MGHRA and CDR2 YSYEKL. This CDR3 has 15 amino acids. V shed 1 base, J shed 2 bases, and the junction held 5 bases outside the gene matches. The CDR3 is CASSQAGDRPYEQYF. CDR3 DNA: TGCGCCAGCAGCCAAGCCGGGGACAGACCCTACGAGCAGTACTTC.

The CDR3 bases are TGTGCCAGCAGGGAAACAGAGGATACGCAGTATTTT. Translated, it gives CASRETEDTQYF. This sequence joins TRBV6-5 and TRBJ2-3; D call uncertain. CDR1 and CDR2 from the germline V gene are MNHEY and SVGAGI. The V and J ends lost 6 bases and 6 bases respectively, with 10 bases between them. This CDR3 has 12 amino acids.

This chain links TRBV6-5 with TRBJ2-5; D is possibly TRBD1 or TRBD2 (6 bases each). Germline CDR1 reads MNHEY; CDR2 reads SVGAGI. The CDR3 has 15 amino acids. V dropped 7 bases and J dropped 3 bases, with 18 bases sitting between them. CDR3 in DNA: TGTGCCAGCACCAATCCCACGGAGGGGGAAGAGACCCAGTACTTC. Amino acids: CASTNPTEGEETQYF.

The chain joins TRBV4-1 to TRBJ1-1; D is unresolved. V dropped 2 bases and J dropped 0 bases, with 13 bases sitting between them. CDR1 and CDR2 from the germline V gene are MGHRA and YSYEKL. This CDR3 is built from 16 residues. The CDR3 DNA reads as TGCGCCAGCAGCCAAACCCCGGGAGGGATGAACACTGAAGCTTTCTTT. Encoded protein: CASSQTPGGMNTEAFF.

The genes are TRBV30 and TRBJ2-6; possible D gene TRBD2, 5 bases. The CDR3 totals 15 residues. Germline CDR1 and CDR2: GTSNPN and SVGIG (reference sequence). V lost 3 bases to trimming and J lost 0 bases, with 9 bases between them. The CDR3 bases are TGTGCCTGGAGCGTTGGACTCTCTGGGGCCAACGTCCTGACTTTC. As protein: CAWSVGLSGANVLTF.

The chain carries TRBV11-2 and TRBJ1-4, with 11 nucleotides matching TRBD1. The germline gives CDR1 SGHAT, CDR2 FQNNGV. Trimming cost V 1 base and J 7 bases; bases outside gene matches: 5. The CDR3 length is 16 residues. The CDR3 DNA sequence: TGTGCCAGCAGCTTAGCTCCGGGACAGGGGGGTGAAAAACTGTTTTTT. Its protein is CASSLAPGQGGEKLFF.

CDR3 loop: CASSYITDRAGNTIYF. The CDR3 DNA follows: TGTGCCAGCAGCTATATTACTGACAGGGCCGGGAACACCATATATTTT. The genes are TRBV7-9 and TRBJ1-3; 7 nucleotides agree with TRBD1. The CDR3 is 16 residues long. Germline V gives CDR1 SEHNR, CDR2 FQNEAQ (reference sequence). V shed 4 bases and J 7 bases; nucleotides not matched to a gene: 13.

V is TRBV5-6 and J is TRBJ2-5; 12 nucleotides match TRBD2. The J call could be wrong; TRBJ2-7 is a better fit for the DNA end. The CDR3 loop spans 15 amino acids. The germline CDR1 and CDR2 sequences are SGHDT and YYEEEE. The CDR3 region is CASSQTSGRAYEQYF. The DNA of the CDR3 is TGTGCCAGCAGCCAGACTAGCGGGAGAGCCTACGAGCAGTACTTC.

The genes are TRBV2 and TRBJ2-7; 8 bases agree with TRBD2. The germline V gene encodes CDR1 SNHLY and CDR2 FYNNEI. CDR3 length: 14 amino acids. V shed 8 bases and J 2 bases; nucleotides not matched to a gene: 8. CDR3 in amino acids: CASYTSGQTYEQYF. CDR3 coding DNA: TGTGCCAGCTATACTAGCGGACAGACCTACGAGCAGTACTTC.

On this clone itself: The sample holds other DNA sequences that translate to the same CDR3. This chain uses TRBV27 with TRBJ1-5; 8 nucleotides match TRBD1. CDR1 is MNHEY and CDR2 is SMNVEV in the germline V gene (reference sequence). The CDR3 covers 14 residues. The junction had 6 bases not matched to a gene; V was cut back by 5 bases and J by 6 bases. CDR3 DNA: TGTGCCAGCAGTCTGGGGACAGGTCTTCAGCCCCAGCATTTT. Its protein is CASSLGTGLQPQHF.

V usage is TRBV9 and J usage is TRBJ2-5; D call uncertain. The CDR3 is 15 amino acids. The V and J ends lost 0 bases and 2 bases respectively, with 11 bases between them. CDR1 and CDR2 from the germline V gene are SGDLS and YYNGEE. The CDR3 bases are TGTGCCAGCAGCGTAGAAAGGTGGAATCAAGAGACCCAGTACTTC. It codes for CASSVERWNQETQYF.

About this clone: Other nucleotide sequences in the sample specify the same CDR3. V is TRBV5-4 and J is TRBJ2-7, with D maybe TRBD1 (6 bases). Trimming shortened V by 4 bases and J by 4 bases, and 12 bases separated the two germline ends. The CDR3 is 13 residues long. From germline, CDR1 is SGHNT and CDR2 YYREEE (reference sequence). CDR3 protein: CASSLGQLYEQYF. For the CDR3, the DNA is TGTGCCAGCAGCCTAGGACAGCTGTACGAGCAGTACTTC.

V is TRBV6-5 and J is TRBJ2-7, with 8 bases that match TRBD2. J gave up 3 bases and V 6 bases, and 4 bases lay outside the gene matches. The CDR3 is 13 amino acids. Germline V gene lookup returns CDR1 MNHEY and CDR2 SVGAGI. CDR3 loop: CASSTTSGYEQYF. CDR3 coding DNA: TGTGCCAGCAGCACCACTAGCGGCTACGAGCAGTACTTC.

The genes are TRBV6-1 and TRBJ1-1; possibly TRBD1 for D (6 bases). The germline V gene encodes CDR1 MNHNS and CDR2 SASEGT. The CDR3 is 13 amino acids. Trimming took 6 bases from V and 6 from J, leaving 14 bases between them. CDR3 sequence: CASRDRNHAEAFF. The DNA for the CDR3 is TGTGCCAGCAGGGACAGAAACCATGCTGAAGCTTTCTTT.